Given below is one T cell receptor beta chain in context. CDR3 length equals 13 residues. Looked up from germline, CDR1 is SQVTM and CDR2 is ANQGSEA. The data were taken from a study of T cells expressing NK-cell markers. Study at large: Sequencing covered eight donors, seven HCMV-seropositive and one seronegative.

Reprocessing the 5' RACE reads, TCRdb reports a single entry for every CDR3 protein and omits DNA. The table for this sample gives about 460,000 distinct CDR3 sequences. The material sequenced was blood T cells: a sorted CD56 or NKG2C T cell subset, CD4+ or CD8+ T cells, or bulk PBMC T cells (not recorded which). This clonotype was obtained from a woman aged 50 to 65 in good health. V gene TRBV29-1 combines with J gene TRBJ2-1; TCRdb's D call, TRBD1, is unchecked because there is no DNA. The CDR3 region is CSVEETGSNEQFF.